Sequencing of this T cell receptor (beta chain) was carried out in a study of shared clonotypes between healthy human individuals. Overall study findings and caveats: Read depth was anticipated to influence clonotype sharing among donors. Across several donors, naive CD4 shared around 5%, naive CD8 approximately 3.5%, memory CD4 2.3%, memory CD8 about 0.4%.

Details on this clone: No antigen is known for it. Other DNA sequences in this sample translate to the same CDR3.

CDR1 is GTSNPN and CDR2 is SVGIG in the germline V gene (reference sequence). This CDR3 has 14 amino acids. Trimming took off 0 bases at V and 0 bases at J, with 8 bases between the two ends. Authors' data handling: Junction-only immunoSEQ data arrived without quality scores, meaning filtering differed. Clones were sequenced by immunoSEQ multiplex PCR, and TCRdb holds only the in-frame ones, with some missing. V and J calls and clone size are those listed in that table; D and trimming were worked out from the DNA. The profile shows roughly 2,300,000 clones, around 93% of them singletons. The chain employs TRBV30 and TRBJ1-2, with a tentative D call TRBD1 (5 bases). The origin of this receptor is a man aged 18 to 30 in good health. Some clones in this sample may be carry-over from other donors' samples. Sequenced sample: naive CD4+ T cells from PBMCs. Subset noted: CD45RA+ positively selected. The CDR3 region has the DNA TGTGCCTGGAGTGTTGGGGGAGCTAACTATGGCTACACCTTC. Translation gives CAWSVGGANYGYTF.